One and the same sample provided the 29 T cell receptor beta chains below, sequenced in a study of Graves' ophthalmopathy and Graves' hyperthyroidism. RNA transcripts were the source from which TCR beta CDR3 regions were amplified. First-round RT-PCR relied on HTBI primers, and a second-round multiplex PCR came next. Via MiXCR, TCRdb re-called the multiplex PCR reads, giving one row per CDR3 protein. The sample lists roughly 700,000 distinct CDR3 sequences, about 44% occurring once. The sample comprised peripheral blood. The receptor source for this set is an adult man with Graves' ophthalmopathy.

This clonotype was counted a single time. The gene calls are TRBV24-1 and TRBJ1-3; no clear D gene. Germline V gene lookup returns CDR1 KGHDR and CDR2 SFDVKD. The ends were cut back, 11 bases at V and 3 bases at J, with 16 bases in the middle. The CDR3 covers 14 residues. The CDR3 protein is CASSYGLSGNTIYF. For the CDR3, the DNA is TGTGCCAGCTCATATGGACTAAGTGGAAACACCATATATTTT.

This clonotype showed up just a few times. The chain recombines TRBV7-8 with TRBJ1-1, with 10 positions matching TRBD1. Germline CDR1 SGHVS, CDR2 FQNEAQ. After removal of 4 bases from V and 14 bases from J, the junction contained 16 bases not matched to a gene. The CDR3 totals 15 residues. In nucleotides, the CDR3 is TGTGCCAGCAGCTCATCCGGGACAGGGGCTTATCGGGGATTCTTT. Residues: CASSSSGTGAYRGFF.

This clonotype showed up many times. The chain uses TRBV12-3 or TRBV12-4 and TRBJ2-7; 11 bases match TRBD2. The trim removed 6 bases at V and 6 bases at J, leaving 7 bases unmatched. The CDR3 consists of 14 residues. CDR3 bases: TGTGCCAGCAGCCATACCGGGACTAGCGGCGAGCAGTACTTC. This gives the protein CASSHTGTSGEQYF.

This chain links TRBV4-2 with TRBJ2-7, with D perhaps matching TRBD2 (6 bases). Germline assignment: CDR1 LGHNA and CDR2 YNFKEQ. This CDR3 region has 19 residues. The ends were cut back, 0 bases at V and 0 bases at J, with 21 bases in the middle. Here the CDR3 DNA reads TGTGCCAGCAGCCAAGATGGCGCGGGGAACAGGCTGAGCTCCTACGAGCAGTACTTC. Protein sequence: CASSQDGAGNRLSSYEQYF.

This clonotype was recorded at least ten times. This chain links TRBV7-2 with TRBJ2-5, with 9 positions matching TRBD1. The CDR3 has 14 residues. Trimming cost V 5 bases and J 5 bases; bases outside gene matches: 6. Germline CDR1 reads SGHTA; CDR2 reads FQGNSA. The CDR3 DNA reads as TGTGCCAGCAGCCCGACAGGGGGTCCGGAGACCCAGTACTTC. This sequence encodes CASSPTGGPETQYF.

Concerning this clonotype: Relative to the germline gene, one junction end is altered; a read error may explain this. The chain joins TRBV9 to TRBJ2-7; D may match TRBD1 or TRBD2 (5 bases each). Germline lookup yields CDR1 SGDLS and CDR2 YYNGEE. CDR3 size: 14 residues. This CDR3 reads CASSQGEGFYEQYF. As DNA, the CDR3 is TGCGCCAGCAGCCAAGGCGAGGGGTTCTACGAGCAGTACTTC.

Details on this clonotype: A much larger clonotype is one base distant, so this may be a read error. The J gene is TRBJ2-2, the V gene TRBV10-3; D may be TRBD1 (6 bases). V was clipped by 10 bases and J by 4 bases, with 19 bases between them. Germline V gives CDR1 ENHRY, CDR2 SYGVKD. This CDR3 comprises 15 residues. The CDR3 coding sequence is TGTGCCACCTCCGAACAGGGAACTAGCACCGGGGAGCTGTTTTTT. Translated: CATSEQGTSTGELFF.

The J gene is TRBJ1-6, the V gene TRBV20-1; perhaps TRBD1 as D (6 bases). Looked up from germline, CDR1 is DFQATT and CDR2 is SNEGSKA (reference sequence). The CDR3 is made up of 15 amino acids. V was trimmed by 6 bases and J by 0 bases, leaving 12 bases between them. In DNA, the CDR3 is TGCAGTGCCGGACAGACGAGCTCCTATAATTCACCCCTCCACTTT. The encoded protein is CSAGQTSSYNSPLHF.

This clonotype was detected once. This chain links TRBV19 with TRBJ2-2, with 8 nucleotides matching TRBD1. V was clipped by 3 bases and J by 5 bases; unmatched bases: 5. This CDR3 is built from 15 residues. Germline V gives CDR1 LNHDA, CDR2 SQIVND (reference sequence). The CDR3 DNA is TGTGCCAGTAGTATCCGGGACAGGCAGACCGGGGAGCTGTTTTTT. Translating gives CASSIRDRQTGELFF.

This clonotype appeared many times. The chain links TRBV2 to TRBJ1-1; 7 bases are a match to TRBD1. Germline assignment: CDR1 SNHLY and CDR2 FYNNEI. The CDR3 runs 14 residues. The junction had 10 bases not matched to a gene; V was cut back by 8 bases and J by 4 bases. CDR3 nucleotides: TGTGCCAGCCTCCGACAGGGCTACGGCACTGAAGCTTTCTTT. Translation gives CASLRQGYGTEAFF.

The V gene is TRBV20-1, the J gene TRBJ1-4, with 11 bases identical to TRBD1. V dropped 6 bases and J dropped 8; count of bases not matched to a gene: 8. CDR3 size: 14 residues. In germline, CDR1 is DFQATT, CDR2 SNEGSKA (reference sequence). The CDR3 DNA reads as TGCAGTGCCACGCACGGGACAGGGGGGGAAAAACTGTTTTTT. Translating it yields CSATHGTGGEKLFF.

This clonotype was observed many times. This rearrangement joins TRBV25-1 to TRBJ1-2, with D possibly matching TRBD1 (5 bases). The CDR3 spans 14 residues. Germline lookup yields CDR1 MGHDK and CDR2 SYGVNS. V shed 4 bases and J shed 6 bases, with 15 bases lying between them. CDR3 sequence (DNA): TGTGCCAGCAGTGCCGCGGGACGATCGCATGGCTACACCTTC. Translation gives CASSAAGRSHGYTF.

This chain connects TRBV11-2 to TRBJ1-2, with D possibly TRBD1 on 5 matching bases. Between the trimmed V and J ends, which lost 6 bases and 8 bases, there was a span of 16 bases. Germline CDR1 and CDR2: SGHAT and FQNNGV. The length of the CDR3 is 13 residues. In nucleotides, the CDR3 is TGTGCCAGCAGAGTCCGGGGGGGAAAAGGCTACACCTTC. This encodes CASRVRGGKGYTF.

The chain couples TRBV25-1 to TRBJ1-1; D is perhaps TRBD1 (5 bases). Germline CDR1 reads MGHDK; CDR2 reads SYGVNS. The CDR3 sequence is 15 residues long. V was pared by 6 bases and J by 5 bases, with 19 bases between. This CDR3 reads CASSVDAGGETEAFF. The CDR3 region has the DNA TGTGCCAGCAGCGTTGACGCGGGGGGGGAGACTGAAGCTTTCTTT.

As regards this clonotype: Possible read error: a much larger clone is one base away. V and J are TRBV2 and TRBJ1-2, with a weak D call TRBD1 (5 bases). V was trimmed by 10 bases and J by 4 bases, leaving 25 bases between them. CDR3 length equals 16 residues. Germline CDR1 is SNHLY and CDR2 is FYNNEI. In nucleotides, the CDR3 is TGTGCCACCAGCAATCGTGGGGCGGCGCCTATCTATGGCTACACCTTC. Protein sequence: CATSNRGAAPIYGYTF.

This clonotype was found a few times. V gene TRBV6-6 combines with J gene TRBJ2-7; the D gene is possibly TRBD1 (5 bases). V gave up 5 bases and J gave up 0 bases, with 17 bases separating them. The CDR3 runs to 16 residues. Germline CDR1 reads MNHNY; CDR2 reads SVGAGI (reference sequence). The CDR3 protein is CASSLSKTESSYEQYF. As DNA, the CDR3 is TGTGCCAGCAGTCTCTCCAAGACAGAGTCCTCCTACGAGCAGTACTTC.

The chain uses TRBV10-2 and TRBJ1-6; D is possibly TRBD1 (6 bases). The CDR3 is made up of 16 amino acids. V was trimmed by 0 bases and J by 2 bases, leaving 8 bases between them. Germline V lookup: CDR1 WSHSY, CDR2 SAAADI. The CDR3 DNA reads TGCGCCAGCAGTGAGTCCGGACAGCCCTATAATTCACCCCTCCACTTT. This codes for CASSESGQPYNSPLHF.

V and J are TRBV10-3 and TRBJ1-1; D call uncertain. Germline assignment: CDR1 ENHRY and CDR2 SYGVKD. The ends were cut back, 2 bases at V and 4 bases at J, with 5 bases in the middle. There are 12 residues in the CDR3. CDR3 sequence reads: CAISEAGTEAFF. The CDR3 bases are TGTGCCATCAGTGAGGCCGGCACTGAAGCTTTCTTT.

This clonotype was detected ten times or more. The chain employs TRBV2 and TRBJ1-5; D is undetermined. CDR1 is SNHLY and CDR2 is FYNNEI in the germline V gene. The length of the CDR3 is 13 residues. Between the trimmed V and J ends, which lost 7 bases and 4 bases, there was a span of 11 bases. CDR3 DNA: TGTGCCAGCACTACGGACGGGAATCAGCCCCAGCATTTT. Translating gives CASTTDGNQPQHF.

The rearrangement uses TRBV7-9 and TRBJ2-7; D is uncertain. This CDR3 is built from 14 residues. The ends were cut back, 1 base at V and 0 bases at J, with 7 bases in the middle. Germline loops: CDR1 SEHNR, CDR2 FQNEAQ (reference sequence). The CDR3 here is CASSLDPDSYEQYF. The CDR3, as DNA: TGTGCCAGCAGCTTAGATCCCGACTCCTACGAGCAGTACTTC.

This clonotype turned up a few times. The chain couples TRBV6-5 to TRBJ2-6; TRBD1 matches at 10 bases. V lost 4 bases to trimming and J lost 3 bases; unmatched junction nucleotides: 12. CDR1 is MNHEY and CDR2 is SVGAGI in the germline V gene. The CDR3 extends over 19 amino acids. CDR3 sequence: CASSFDRDRGFFGANVLTF. CDR3 bases: TGTGCCAGCAGTTTCGACCGGGACAGGGGATTCTTTGGGGCCAACGTCCTGACTTTC.

This clonotype was seen many times. This chain links TRBV12-3 or TRBV12-4 with TRBJ1-3, with a possible D match to TRBD1 (6 bases). The CDR3 sequence is 14 residues long. V dropped 6 bases and J dropped 5 bases, with 14 bases sitting between them. The CDR3 bases are TGTGCCAGCAGCATAAACAGGGCCAGAAACACCATATATTTT. Amino acid sequence: CASSINRARNTIYF.

This clonotype was counted a few times. The chain carries TRBV5-1 and TRBJ1-1; D is undetermined. The CDR3 has 15 amino acids. The V and J ends lost 7 bases and 0 bases respectively, with 16 bases between them. CDR1 is SGHRS and CDR2 is YFSETQ in the germline V gene. The CDR3 region is CASRRSWEMNTEAFF. CDR3 bases: TGCGCCAGCCGCCGAAGCTGGGAGATGAACACTGAAGCTTTCTTT.

At least ten counts were recorded for this clonotype. The V call is TRBV7-9, the J call TRBJ2-7; tentatively, D is TRBD1 (5 bases). Germline V gives CDR1 SEHNR, CDR2 FQNEAQ (reference sequence). The CDR3 has 13 amino acids. V lost 5 bases and J 0 bases, leaving 8 bases between the germline ends. Here the CDR3 reads CASSPTDSYEQYF. The CDR3, as DNA: TGTGCCAGCAGCCCGACAGACTCCTACGAGCAGTACTTC.

This clonotype was picked up many times. The V call is TRBV29-1, the J call TRBJ2-5; weak D call: TRBD2 (6 bases). In germline, CDR1 is SQVTM, CDR2 ANQGSEA. V lost 7 bases and J 5 bases, leaving 17 bases between the germline ends. The CDR3 sequence is 13 residues long. The CDR3: CSGYHVRGETQYF. CDR3 coding DNA: TGCAGCGGTTACCACGTACGGGGGGAGACCCAGTACTTC. The complete variable domain, with remaining parts taken from reference TRBV29-1 and TRBJ2-5, reads SAVISQKPSRDICQRGTSLTIQCQVDSQVTMMFWYRQQPGQSLTLIATANQGSEATYESGFVIDKFPISRPNLTFSTLTVSNMSPEDSSIYLCSGYHVRGETQYFGPGTRLLVL.

Only a few counts were recorded for this clonotype. V usage is TRBV5-6 and J usage is TRBJ1-4; D call uncertain. Between the trimmed V and J ends, which lost 0 bases and 7 bases, there was a span of 10 bases. Germline CDR1 reads SGHDT; CDR2 reads YYEEEE. The CDR3 contains 14 residues. Here the CDR3 DNA reads TGTGCCAGCAGCTTGGGAGAATTGAGTGAAAAACTGTTTTTT. Translation: CASSLGELSEKLFF. Based on the CDR3 plus reference TRBV5-6 and TRBJ1-4, the full variable domain is DAGVTQSPTHLIKTRGQQVTLRCSPKSGHDTVSWYQQALGQGPQFIFQYYEEEERQRGNFPDRFSGHQFPNYSSELNVNALLLGDSALYLCASSLGELSEKLFFGSGTQLSVL.

This clonotype was counted between two and nine times. The junction shows a germline mismatch at one end, possibly a read error. V usage is TRBV24-1 and J usage is TRBJ1-5; D remains ambiguous. Germline V gene lookup returns CDR1 KGHDR and CDR2 SFDVKD. The CDR3 has 12 amino acids. CDR3 sequence reads: CASSYSYQPQHF. The CDR3, as DNA: TGTGCCAGCAGTTACTCGTATCAGCCCCAGCATTTT.

This clonotype was recorded at least ten times. This rearrangement joins TRBV6-5 to TRBJ2-5; TRBD2 matches at 7 bases. Per the germline V gene, CDR1 is MNHEY and CDR2 is SVGAGI. V shed 2 bases and J 3 bases; nucleotides not matched to a gene: 9. The CDR3 is made up of 16 amino acids. CDR3 sequence (DNA): TGTGCCAGCAGTTACCTCCAGGCTAGCGGAAAAGAGACCCAGTACTTC. Translation: CASSYLQASGKETQYF.

This clonotype was detected a few times. The CDR3 sequence: CASSLDSVYREYEQYF. DNA for the CDR3: TGTGCCAGCAGCTTAGATTCCGTATACAGGGAATACGAGCAGTACTTC. The chain has TRBV11-2 and TRBJ2-7; perhaps TRBD1 as D (6 bases). Germline assignment: CDR1 SGHAT and CDR2 FQNNGV. V lost 0 bases to trimming and J lost 4 bases, with 16 bases between them. This CDR3 has 16 amino acids.